This TCR beta chain was sequenced in a study of beta chain features in type 1 diabetes. Looking at the study overall: Healthy donors and patients showed comparable age, gender and cell yields. The number of sorted cells examined across all samples was 107,917,701. Study-wide findings and caveats: All four CD4+ subsets of Type 1 diabetes patients contained TCRB CDR3s that were moderately but significantly shorter.

Sorted CD4+ subsets: naive, central memory, regulatory, stem cell-like memory (CD45RO/CCR7/CD25/CD127/CD95/CD27 panel). This clone has just a few counts. Its target is unknown. V gave up 1 base and J gave up 0 bases, with 14 bases separating them. The CDR3 has 17 amino acids. Germline assignment: CDR1 SGHTA and CDR2 FQGNSA. The authors reverse transcribed all of the isolated RNA, so sequencing captured expressed TCRB transcripts. TCRdb's table, derived via immunoSEQ multiplex PCR, lists solely in-frame clones and lacks some. This sample carries around 250,000 clones, approximately 15% of them seen once, and the ten largest clones take approximately 0.018%.

The source of this sequence is a man aged 30-40 years with type 1 diabetes. The chain couples TRBV7-2 to TRBJ2-3, with D perhaps TRBD1 (6 bases). The sequencing sample was made of naive CD4+ T cells from blood. CDR3 sequence (DNA): TGTGCCAGCAGCTTAGGGGCCCAGGGGAGAAGCACAGATACGCAGTATTTT. Protein product: CASSLGAQGRSTDTQYF.